This record looks at one T cell receptor (beta chain) sequence and its context. No antigen is known for it. The data were obtained in a study of molecular identifiers for immune sequencing clone quantification. Study-level background: Replicates partitioned RNA from about 20,000 or 100,000 naive CD8 cells into five parts, sequencing four. Study-wide points: Shared barcodes on identical TCR molecules could underestimate the sizes of highly expanded clones.

V shed 3 bases and J shed 5 bases, with 8 bases lying between them. The CDR3 length is 12 residues. Germline V gene sequence: CDR1 LNHDA, CDR2 SQIVND (reference sequence). In TCRdb, the PCR reads were re-called with MiXCR into one record per CDR3 protein. Of approximately 93,000 distinct CDR3 sequences in the sample, about 23% were seen once. This clonotype was obtained from a human donor in good health. Some libraries in this study had Jurkat cell RNA spiked in. The sequenced sample consisted of naive CD8+ T cells from blood, with Jurkat cell RNA spiked in. Specified subset: FACS-sorted CD8+CD4-CCR7+CD45RA+ naive T cells. The chain carries TRBV19 and TRBJ2-7, with D hard to call. The CDR3 coding sequence is TGTGCCAGTAGTATTCTGGGGAACGAGCAGTACTTC. This sequence encodes CASSILGNEQYF.